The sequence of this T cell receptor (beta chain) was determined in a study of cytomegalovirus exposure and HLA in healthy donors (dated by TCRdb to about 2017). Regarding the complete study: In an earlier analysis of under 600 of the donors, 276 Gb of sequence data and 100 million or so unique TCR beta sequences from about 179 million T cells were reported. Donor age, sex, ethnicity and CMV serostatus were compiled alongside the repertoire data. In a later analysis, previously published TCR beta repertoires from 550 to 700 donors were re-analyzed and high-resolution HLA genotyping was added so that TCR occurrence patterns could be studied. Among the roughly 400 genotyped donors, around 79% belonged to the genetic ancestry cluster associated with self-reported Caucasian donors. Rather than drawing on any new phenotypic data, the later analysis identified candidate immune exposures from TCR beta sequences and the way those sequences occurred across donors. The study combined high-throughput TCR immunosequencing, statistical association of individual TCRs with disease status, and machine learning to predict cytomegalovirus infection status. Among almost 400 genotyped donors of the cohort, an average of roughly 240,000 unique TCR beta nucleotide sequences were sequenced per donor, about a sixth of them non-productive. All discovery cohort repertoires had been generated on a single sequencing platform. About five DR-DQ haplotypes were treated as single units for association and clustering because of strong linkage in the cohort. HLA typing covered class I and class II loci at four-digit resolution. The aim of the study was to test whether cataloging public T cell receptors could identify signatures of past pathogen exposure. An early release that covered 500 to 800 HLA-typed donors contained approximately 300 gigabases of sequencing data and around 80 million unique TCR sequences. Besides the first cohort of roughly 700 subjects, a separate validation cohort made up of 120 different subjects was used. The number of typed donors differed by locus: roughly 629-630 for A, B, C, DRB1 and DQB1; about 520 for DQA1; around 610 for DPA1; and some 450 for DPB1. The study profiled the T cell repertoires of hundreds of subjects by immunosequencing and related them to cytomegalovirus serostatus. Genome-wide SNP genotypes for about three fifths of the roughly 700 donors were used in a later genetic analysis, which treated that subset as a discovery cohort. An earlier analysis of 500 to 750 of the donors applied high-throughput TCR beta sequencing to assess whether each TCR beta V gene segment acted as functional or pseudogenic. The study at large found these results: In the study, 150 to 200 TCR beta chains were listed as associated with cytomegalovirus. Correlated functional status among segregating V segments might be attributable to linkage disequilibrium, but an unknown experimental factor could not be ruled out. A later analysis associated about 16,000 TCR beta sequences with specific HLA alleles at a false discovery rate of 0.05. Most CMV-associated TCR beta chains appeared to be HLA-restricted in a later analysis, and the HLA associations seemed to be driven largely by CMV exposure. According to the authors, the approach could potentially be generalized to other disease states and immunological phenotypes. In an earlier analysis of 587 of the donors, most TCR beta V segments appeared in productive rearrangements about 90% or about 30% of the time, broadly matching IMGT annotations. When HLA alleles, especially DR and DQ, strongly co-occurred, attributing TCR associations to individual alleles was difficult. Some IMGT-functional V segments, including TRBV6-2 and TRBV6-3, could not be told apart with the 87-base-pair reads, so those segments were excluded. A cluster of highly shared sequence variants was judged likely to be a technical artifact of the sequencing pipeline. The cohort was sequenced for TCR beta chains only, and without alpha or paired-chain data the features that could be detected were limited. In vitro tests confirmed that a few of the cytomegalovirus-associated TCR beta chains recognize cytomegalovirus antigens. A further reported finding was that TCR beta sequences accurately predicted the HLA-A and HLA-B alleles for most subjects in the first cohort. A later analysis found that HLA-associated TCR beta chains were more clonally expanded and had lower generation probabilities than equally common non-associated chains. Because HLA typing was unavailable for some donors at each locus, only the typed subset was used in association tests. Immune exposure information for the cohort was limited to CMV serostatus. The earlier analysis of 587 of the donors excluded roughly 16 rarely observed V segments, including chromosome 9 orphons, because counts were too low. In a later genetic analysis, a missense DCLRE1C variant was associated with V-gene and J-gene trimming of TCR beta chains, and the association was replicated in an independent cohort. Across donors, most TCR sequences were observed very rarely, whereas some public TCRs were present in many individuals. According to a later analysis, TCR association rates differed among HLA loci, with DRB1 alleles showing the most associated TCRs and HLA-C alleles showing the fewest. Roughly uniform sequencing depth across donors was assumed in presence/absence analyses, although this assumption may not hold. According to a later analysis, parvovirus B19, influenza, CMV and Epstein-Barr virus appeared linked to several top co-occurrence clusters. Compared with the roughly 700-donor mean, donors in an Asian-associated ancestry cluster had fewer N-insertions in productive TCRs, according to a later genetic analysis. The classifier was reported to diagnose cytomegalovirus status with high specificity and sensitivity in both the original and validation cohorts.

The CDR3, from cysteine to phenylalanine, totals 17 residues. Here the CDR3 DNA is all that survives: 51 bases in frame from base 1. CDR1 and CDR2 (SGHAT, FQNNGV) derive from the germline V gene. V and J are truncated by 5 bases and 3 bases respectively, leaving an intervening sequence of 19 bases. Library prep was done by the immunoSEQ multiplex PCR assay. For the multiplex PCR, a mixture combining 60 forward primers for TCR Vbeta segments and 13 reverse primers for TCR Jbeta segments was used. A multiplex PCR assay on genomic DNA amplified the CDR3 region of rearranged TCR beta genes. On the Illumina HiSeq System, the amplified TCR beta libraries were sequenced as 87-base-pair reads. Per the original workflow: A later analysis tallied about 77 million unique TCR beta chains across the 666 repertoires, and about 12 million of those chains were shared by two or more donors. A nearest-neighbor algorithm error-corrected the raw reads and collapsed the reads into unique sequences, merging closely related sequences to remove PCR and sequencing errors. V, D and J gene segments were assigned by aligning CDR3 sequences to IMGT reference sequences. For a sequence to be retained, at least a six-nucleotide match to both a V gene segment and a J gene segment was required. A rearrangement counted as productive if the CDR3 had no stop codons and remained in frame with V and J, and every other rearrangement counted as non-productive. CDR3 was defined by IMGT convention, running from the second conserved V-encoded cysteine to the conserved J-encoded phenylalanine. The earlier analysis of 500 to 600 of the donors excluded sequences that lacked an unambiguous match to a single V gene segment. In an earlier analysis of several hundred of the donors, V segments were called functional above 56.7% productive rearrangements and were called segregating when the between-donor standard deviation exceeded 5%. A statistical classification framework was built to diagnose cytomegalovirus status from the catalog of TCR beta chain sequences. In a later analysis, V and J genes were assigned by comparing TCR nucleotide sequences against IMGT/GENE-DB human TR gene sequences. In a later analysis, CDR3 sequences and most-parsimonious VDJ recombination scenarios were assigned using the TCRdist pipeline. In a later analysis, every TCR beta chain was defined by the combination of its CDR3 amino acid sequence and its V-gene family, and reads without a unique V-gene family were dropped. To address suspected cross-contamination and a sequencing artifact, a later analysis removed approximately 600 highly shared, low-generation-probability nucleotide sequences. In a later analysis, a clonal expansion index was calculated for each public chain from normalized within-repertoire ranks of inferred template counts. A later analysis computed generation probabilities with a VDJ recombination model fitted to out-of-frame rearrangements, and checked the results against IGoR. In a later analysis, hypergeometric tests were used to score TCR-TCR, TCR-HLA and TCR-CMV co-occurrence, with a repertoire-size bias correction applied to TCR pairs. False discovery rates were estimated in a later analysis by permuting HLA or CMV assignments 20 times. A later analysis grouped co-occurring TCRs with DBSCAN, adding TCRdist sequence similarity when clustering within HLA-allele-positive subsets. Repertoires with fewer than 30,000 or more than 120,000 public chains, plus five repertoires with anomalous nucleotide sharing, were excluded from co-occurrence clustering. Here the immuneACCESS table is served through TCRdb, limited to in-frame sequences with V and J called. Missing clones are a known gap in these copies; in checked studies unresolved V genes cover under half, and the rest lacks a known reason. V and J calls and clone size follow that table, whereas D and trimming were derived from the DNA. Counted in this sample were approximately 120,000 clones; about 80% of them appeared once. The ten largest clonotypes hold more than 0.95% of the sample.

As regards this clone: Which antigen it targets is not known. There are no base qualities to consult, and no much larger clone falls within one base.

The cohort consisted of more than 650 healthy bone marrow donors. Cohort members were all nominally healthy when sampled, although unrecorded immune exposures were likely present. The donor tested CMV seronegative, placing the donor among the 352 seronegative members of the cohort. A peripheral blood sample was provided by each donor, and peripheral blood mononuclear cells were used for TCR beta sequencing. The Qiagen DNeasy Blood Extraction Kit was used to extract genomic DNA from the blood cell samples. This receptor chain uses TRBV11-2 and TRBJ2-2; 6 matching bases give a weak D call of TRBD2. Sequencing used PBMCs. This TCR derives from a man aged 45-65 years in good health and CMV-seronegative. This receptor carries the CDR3 CASSPQRGGIHTGELFF. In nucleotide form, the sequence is TGTGCCAGCAGCCCACAGAGAGGAGGGATCCACACCGGGGAGCTGTTTTTT.